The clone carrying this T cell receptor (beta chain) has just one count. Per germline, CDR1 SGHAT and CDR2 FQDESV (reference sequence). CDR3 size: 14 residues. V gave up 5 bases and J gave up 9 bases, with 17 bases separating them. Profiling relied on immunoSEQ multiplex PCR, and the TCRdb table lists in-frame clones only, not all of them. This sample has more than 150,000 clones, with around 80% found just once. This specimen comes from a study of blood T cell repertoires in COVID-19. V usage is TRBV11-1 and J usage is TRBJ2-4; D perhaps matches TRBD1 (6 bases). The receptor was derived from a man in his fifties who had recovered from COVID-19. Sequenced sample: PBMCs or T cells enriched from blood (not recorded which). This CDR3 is CASSLHRETGIQYF. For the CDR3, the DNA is TGTGCCAGCAGCCTCCACAGGGAGACGGGCATTCAGTACTTC.